This entry concerns a single T cell receptor (beta chain). These data come from a study of cytomegalovirus exposure and HLA in healthy donors. With 60 Vbeta and 13 Jbeta primers, the PCR was carried out. The assay was immunoSEQ multiplex PCR, and TCRdb's table has in-frame clones only and misses some. The sample contains some 170,000 clones, 65% to 75% of which appear only once. CDR3 size: 15 residues. V was shortened by 3 bases and J by 3 bases, with 11 bases between the two germline ends. The germline V gene has CDR1 MNHNS and CDR2 SASEGT. The sequenced material came from PBMCs. The sequence was obtained from a human donor in good health. The chain combines TRBV6-1 with TRBJ1-4, with TRBD1 as a possible D gene (6 bases). The CDR3 DNA follows: TGTGCCAGCAGTGACCCAGGGGTATCTAATGAAAAACTGTTTTTT. Protein: CASSDPGVSNEKLFF.